This T cell receptor (beta chain) comes out of a study of T cell responses to AZD1222 COVID-19 vaccine. Study observations and caveats: Clonal diversity was possibly underestimated, and the donors were mostly white British, with more females.

Some clones are missing from TCRdb's copy, which holds only in-frame ones; the method was immunoSEQ multiplex PCR. This table has under 150,000 clones, about 90% appearing once. With regard to this clone: Antigen specificity is unknown.

V was shortened by 6 bases and J by 5 bases, with 7 bases between the two germline ends. Germline lookup yields CDR1 MDHEN and CDR2 SYDVKM. CDR3 length equals 11 residues. This receptor was identified in an adult who received the AZD1222 COVID-19 vaccine. Sequenced here: peripheral blood, sampled 28 days after the second AZD1222 dose. The chain couples TRBV28 to TRBJ2-5; D gene unclear. The CDR3 nucleotides read TGTGCCAGCAGGAATACCGAGACCCAGTACTTC. Translated, it gives CASRNTETQYF.